This TCR beta chain was sequenced during a study of cytomegalovirus exposure and HLA in healthy donors. Overall study results and limits: Confirmation was obtained in vitro that a few CMV-associated chains are specific for CMV antigens. Investigators reported approximately 150 TCR beta chains as tied to cytomegalovirus.

V was clipped by 0 bases and J by 4 bases, with 8 bases between them. The CDR3 is 13 amino acids. Germline lookup yields CDR1 SGHDT and CDR2 YYEEEE. A remark on this clone: Antigen unknown.

Measured with immunoSEQ multiplex PCR; TCRdb has only the in-frame clones, and not every one. The table shows some 270,000 clones, with approximately 86% occurring only once. The donors were part of the validation cohort, which consisted of over a hundred subjects and was separate from the first cohort of around 620 subjects. Material for sequencing was PBMCs. This clonotype originated in a woman aged 18-30 years in good health and CMV-seronegative. The gene calls are TRBV5-6 and TRBJ2-7; no clear D gene. The CDR3 spells CASSLDSTYEQYF. DNA of the CDR3: TGTGCCAGCAGCTTGGACAGTACTTACGAGCAGTACTTC.